This section outlines one T cell receptor beta chain sequence together with its context. The antigen is undetermined. Sequenced by immunoSEQ multiplex PCR; TCRdb stores in-frame clones only, minus some. The sample lists 50,000 to 55,000 clones; approximately 84% were seen once. The CDR3 is 14 residues long. Germline V lookup: CDR1 MDHEN, CDR2 SYDVKM. The V end lost 5 bases, the J end lost 3 bases, and 14 bases lay between the germline ends. These data are taken from a study of OX40 agonist ivuxolimab in advanced cancers. For the study at large: Enrolled patients in dose escalation had cancers that were hepatocellular carcinoma, melanoma, renal cell or head and neck cancer.

Study-level findings and limits: Low levels of normalized T-cell clonal expansion also appeared in some nonresponders. At 0.1 to 3.0 mg/kg and by week 6, CD4+ and CD8+ T cells in the blood had expanded clonally.

The chain employs TRBV28 and TRBJ2-7; the D gene is possibly TRBD1 (6 bases). The receptor comes from an adult with an advanced solid tumor such as melanoma, head and neck, liver or kidney cancer. The sample was CD4+ or CD8+ T cells sorted from blood, taken in a trial of the OX40 agonist ivuxolimab. CDR3 nucleotides: TGTGCCAGCAGTAAAGGTCCGGGACACTACGAGCAGTACTTC. It translates to CASSKGPGHYEQYF. Complete variable domain (other parts from reference TRBV28 and TRBJ2-7): DVKVTQSSRYLVKRTGEKVFLECVQDMDHENMFWYRQDPGLGLRLIYFSYDVKMKEKGDIPEGYSVSREKKERFSLILESASTNQTSMYLCASSKGPGHYEQYFGPGTRLTVT.